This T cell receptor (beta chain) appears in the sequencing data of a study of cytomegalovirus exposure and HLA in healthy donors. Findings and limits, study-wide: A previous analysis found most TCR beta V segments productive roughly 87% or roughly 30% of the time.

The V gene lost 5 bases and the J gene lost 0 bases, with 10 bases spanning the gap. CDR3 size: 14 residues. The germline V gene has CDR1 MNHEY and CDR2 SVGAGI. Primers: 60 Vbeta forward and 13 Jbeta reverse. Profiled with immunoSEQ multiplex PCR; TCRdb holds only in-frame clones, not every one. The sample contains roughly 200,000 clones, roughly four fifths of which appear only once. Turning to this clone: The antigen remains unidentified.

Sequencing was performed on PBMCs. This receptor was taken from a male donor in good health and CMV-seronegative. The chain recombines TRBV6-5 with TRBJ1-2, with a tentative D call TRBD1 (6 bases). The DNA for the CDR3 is TGTGCCAGCAGTCCCACAGGGTCTAACTATGGCTACACCTTC. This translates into CASSPTGSNYGYTF.